What follows are 16 T cell receptor beta chains derived from one specimen sequenced in a study of T cell responses to AZD1222 COVID-19 vaccine. Sequenced by immunoSEQ multiplex PCR; TCRdb stores in-frame clones only, minus some. The profile shows just under 85,000 clones, 86% of them singletons. The material was peripheral blood, obtained on day 0 of AZD1222 vaccination. The receptors derive from an adult in good health.

The chain recombines TRBV7-6 with TRBJ2-1; D unclear. The CDR3 has 16 residues. Germline CDR1 is SGHVS and CDR2 is FNYEAQ. Trimming cost V 1 base and J 0 bases, with 10 bases left between them. The CDR3 spells CASSLEPVSSYNEQFF. The CDR3 DNA follows: TGTGCCAGCAGCTTAGAACCCGTTAGCTCCTACAATGAGCAGTTCTTC.

The V and J genes are TRBV7-9 and TRBJ1-3, with no clear D. CDR1 is SEHNR and CDR2 is FQNEAQ in the germline V gene (reference sequence). The length of the CDR3 is 18 residues. The V end lost 1 base, the J end lost 2 bases, and 18 bases lay between the germline ends. The CDR3 DNA reads as TGTGCCAGCAGCTTAGGGATGTGGGCAGGTCGAGCTGGAAACACCATATATTTT. Translating it yields CASSLGMWAGRAGNTIYF.

This clone is a singleton in its sample. The chain links TRBV6-2 or TRBV6-3 to TRBJ1-4, with 9 nucleotides matching TRBD1. Trimming took 6 bases from V and 2 from J; bases not matched to a gene: 4. This CDR3 comprises 15 residues. Germline loops: CDR1 MNHEY, CDR2 SVGEGT. CDR3 sequence: CASSFDRGTNEKLFF. The CDR3 DNA reads as TGTGCCAGCAGCTTCGACAGGGGGACTAATGAAAAACTGTTTTTT.

This rearrangement joins TRBV30 to TRBJ1-2; D possibly corresponds to TRBD1 (6 bases). Germline V gives CDR1 GTSNPN, CDR2 SVGIG (reference sequence). V dropped 4 bases and J dropped 5 bases, with 14 bases sitting between them. The CDR3 runs to 13 residues. The CDR3 bases are TGTGCCTGGACCGTACGAACAGGGTATGGCTACACCTTC. It is translated as CAWTVRTGYGYTF.

The rearrangement uses TRBV7-9 and TRBJ2-1; maybe TRBD1 (6 bases). This CDR3 has 13 amino acids. Per the germline V gene, CDR1 is SEHNR and CDR2 is FQNEAQ (reference sequence). Trimming shortened V by 6 bases and J by 4 bases, and 10 bases separated the two germline ends. The CDR3: CASRSDRYNEQFF. The CDR3 nucleotides read TGTGCCAGCAGATCGGACAGATACAATGAGCAGTTCTTC.

The CDR3 spells CASSLRGSQSTEAFF. The CDR3 coding sequence is TGTGCCAGCAGCTTACGGGGGAGCCAAAGCACTGAAGCTTTCTTT. The chain combines TRBV7-2 with TRBJ1-1, with a tentative D call TRBD1 (5 bases). V gave up 2 bases and J gave up 4 bases, with 14 bases separating them. CDR1 is SGHTA, CDR2 FQGNSA, per germline. CDR3 length: 15 residues.

The chain joins TRBV28 to TRBJ2-7; maybe TRBD1 (6 bases). Germline values: CDR1 MDHEN, CDR2 SYDVKM. This CDR3 is 12 amino acids long. V dropped 6 bases and J dropped 4 bases, with 10 bases sitting between them. CDR3 loop: CASRPDSYEQYF. CDR3 nucleotide sequence: TGTGCCAGCAGACCGGACAGTTACGAGCAGTACTTC.

The J gene is TRBJ1-5, the V gene TRBV19; the match to TRBD1 covers 11 bases. CDR3 length equals 15 residues. CDR1 LNHDA and CDR2 SQIVND come from the germline V gene (reference sequence). V shed 6 bases and J 5 bases; nucleotides not matched to a gene: 6. The CDR3: CASSRTGGGYQPQHF. Here the CDR3 DNA reads TGTGCCAGTAGCCGGACAGGGGGCGGATATCAGCCCCAGCATTTT.

The genes are TRBV27 and TRBJ1-5; D is possibly TRBD1 (5 bases). Trimming took off 6 bases at V and 2 bases at J, with 14 bases between the two ends. Germline V gene data show CDR1 as MNHEY and CDR2 as SMNVEV (reference sequence). The CDR3 length is 15 residues. The CDR3 region is CASRSGWAGNQPQHF. The CDR3 DNA reads TGTGCCAGCAGGTCAGGGTGGGCTGGCAATCAGCCCCAGCATTTT.

The chain couples TRBV6-5 to TRBJ1-2; D uncertain. The CDR3 has 15 amino acids. Germline V gene data show CDR1 as MNHEY and CDR2 as SVGAGI. V dropped 2 bases and J dropped 2 bases, with 12 bases sitting between them. CDR3: CASSYSSSLNYGYTF. Written as DNA, the CDR3 is TGTGCCAGCAGTTACAGTTCCTCCTTAAACTATGGCTACACCTTC.

This clone is a singleton in its sample. V is TRBV4-3 and J is TRBJ1-1, with D possibly TRBD1 on 6 matching bases. Trimming stripped 1 base from V and 4 bases from J, with 13 bases between. CDR1 LGHNA and CDR2 YSLEER come from the germline V gene. The CDR3 is 15 amino acids. Here the CDR3 reads CASSQGPGGPTEAFF. CDR3 coding DNA: TGCGCCAGCAGCCAAGGACCGGGGGGCCCCACTGAAGCTTTCTTT.

This chain connects TRBV5-4 to TRBJ1-1; TRBD1 matches at 8 bases. Germline V lookup: CDR1 SGHNT, CDR2 YYREEE (reference sequence). CDR3 length: 15 amino acids. Trimming cost V 4 bases and J 4 bases; bases outside gene matches: 9. Here the CDR3 DNA reads TGTGCCAGCAGCGTCCCCACAGGGGGAGCCACTGAAGCTTTCTTT. This sequence encodes CASSVPTGGATEAFF.

J is TRBJ1-1 and V is TRBV15; D unclear. Germline CDR1 LNHNV, CDR2 YYDKDF (reference sequence). Between the trimmed V and J ends, which lost 0 bases and 9 bases, there was a span of 11 bases. This CDR3 contains 13 residues. In nucleotides, the CDR3 is TGTGCCACCAGCAGAGAAGTGGAAAGCAAAGCTTTCTTT. Translation: CATSREVESKAFF.

The CDR3 sequence: CASSKGRLAGQETQYF. Written as DNA, the CDR3 is TGTGCCAGCAGCAAAGGTCGACTAGCGGGGCAAGAGACCCAGTACTTC. The genes are TRBV21-1 and TRBJ2-5; the table assigns TRBD2, which was not confirmed against the DNA. TRBV21-1 is marked as a pseudogene. The CDR3 consists of 16 residues.

This sequence joins TRBV5-6 and TRBJ2-2; possibly TRBD1 for D (5 bases). The CDR3 is made up of 13 amino acids. CDR1 is SGHDT, CDR2 YYEEEE, per germline. Between the trimmed V and J ends, which lost 2 bases and 5 bases, there was a span of 7 bases. The CDR3 nucleotides read TGTGCCAGCAGCTTCCCAGGGACCGGGGAGCTGTTTTTT. Its translation: CASSFPGTGELFF. Complete variable domain (other parts from reference TRBV5-6 and TRBJ2-2): DAGVTQSPTHLIKTRGQQVTLRCSPKSGHDTVSWYQQALGQGPQFIFQYYEEEERQRGNFPDRFSGHQFPNYSSELNVNALLLGDSALYLCASSFPGTGELFFGEGSRLTVL.

V gene TRBV28 combines with J gene TRBJ2-4, with unresolved D. Per the germline V gene, CDR1 is MDHEN and CDR2 is SYDVKM. The V end was cut by 4 bases, the J end by 6 bases, with 4 bases between. The CDR3 length is 11 residues. The CDR3 DNA reads TGTGCCAGCAGTTCCCTAAACATTCAGTACTTC. This codes for CASSSLNIQYF.